This TCR beta chain was retrieved from a study of T cell changes during pregnancy in multiple sclerosis. Points on this clone: At the DNA level, this CDR3 is encoded by other sequences in the same sample as well.

Measured with immunoSEQ multiplex PCR; TCRdb has only the in-frame clones, and not every one. The sample contains tens of thousands of clones, around 89% of which appear only once. This clonotype was sampled from a female donor in good health, enrolled as a control in a pregnancy study. The sequences come from CD4+ T cells from peripheral blood mononuclear cells, collected in the third trimester of pregnancy.

The DNA of the CDR3 is TGTGCCAGCAGTTACTCCGGGGGGGGCTACGAGCAGTACTTC. This translates into CASSYSGGGYEQYF. The chain is built from TRBV6-6 and TRBJ2-7, with 8 bases fitting TRBD2. The CDR3 is 14 amino acids. V shed 0 bases, J shed 3 bases, and the junction held 1 base outside the gene matches. CDR1 is MNHNY, CDR2 SVGAGI, per germline (reference sequence).